This is a list of T cell receptor beta chains from one sample in a study of blood T cell repertoires in COVID-19. Profiled with immunoSEQ multiplex PCR; TCRdb holds only in-frame clones, not every one. The sample yields about 68,000 clones, roughly 85% seen once. Material: peripheral blood. These receptors all come from a man aged 45-60 years with acute or convalescent COVID-19. CDR3s include the opening cysteine and the closing phenylalanine or tryptophan. D genes are given only for firm matches. Not all rows give a size; the values are once, few, many and, for expanded clones, a class.

clone_size	d_call	v_call	j_call	cdr3_nt	cdr3_aa
NA	TRBD1	TRBV6-5	TRBJ1-3	TGTGCCAGCGAGGGGACAGCAGGAAACACCATATATTTT	CASEGTAGNTIYF
NA	NA	TRBV18	TRBJ2-3	TGTGCCAGCTCACCCTTGGGGGGACGCACAGATACGCAGTATTTT	CASSPLGGRTDTQYF
NA	TRBD2	TRBV7-8	TRBJ2-1	TGTGCCAGCAGCTTCCGGGGGGAGAGGTCCGTTGAGCAGTTCTTC	CASSFRGERSVEQFF
NA	NA	TRBV6-2/TRBV6-3	TRBJ2-3	TGTGCCAGCAGTTCCCACAGGGATAGCACAGATACGCAGTATTTT	CASSSHRDSTDTQYF
NA	NA	TRBV3-1/TRBV3-2	TRBJ2-5	TGTGCCAGCAGCCAGGGGGGGCGGGACTACTACTTC	CASSQGGRDYYF
few	TRBD1	TRBV5-8	TRBJ2-7	TGTGCCAGCAGCTTGAATCTAGGACAGGGTATCTACGAGCAGTACTTC	CASSLNLGQGIYEQYF
NA	TRBD2	TRBV7-2	TRBJ2-3	TGTGCCAGCAGCTTAGTTGGGGACTACGCAGATACGCAGTATTTT	CASSLVGDYADTQYF
NA	NA	TRBV30	TRBJ1-3	TGTGCCTGGAGCCTCGACATCGGAAGGGGCAACACCATATATTTT	CAWSLDIGRGNTIYF
NA	NA	TRBV5-5	TRBJ1-4	TGTGCCAGCAGCTTTTCCGTAAATGAAAAACTGTTTTTT	CASSFSVNEKLFF
NA	NA	TRBV30	TRBJ1-3	TGTGCCTGGAACTCCGTTGGAAACACCATATATTTT	CAWNSVGNTIYF
NA	TRBD1	TRBV5-1	TRBJ1-1	TGCGCCAGCAGCTTGGGGTTGGGAAGAACAGGGGTTAACACTGAAGCTTTCTTT	CASSLGLGRTGVNTEAFF
NA	NA	TRBV25-1	TRBJ2-7	TGTGCCAGCAGTGCCAGCGGGTACGAGCAGTACTTC	CASSASGYEQYF
NA	NA	TRBV7-6	TRBJ1-1	TGTGCCAGCAGCCCTAGACTGAACACTGAAGCTTTCTTT	CASSPRLNTEAFF
NA	NA	TRBV7-7	TRBJ2-2	TGTGCCAGCAGCTTCGGGACAAACCTGAACACCGGGGAGCTGTTTTTT	CASSFGTNLNTGELFF
NA	NA	TRBV7-6	TRBJ2-5	TGTGCCAGCAGCCAAGAGGGAGGCAGCGGAGAGACCCAGTACTTC	CASSQEGGSGETQYF
few	NA	TRBV3-1/TRBV3-2	TRBJ2-7	TGTGCCAGCAGCCAAGGCAGAGTCGGCAGGGGGGACGAGCAGTACTTC	CASSQGRVGRGDEQYF
once	NA	TRBV6-5	TRBJ1-1	TGTGCCAGCAGTTACCGGCAGGCCCCCACTGAAGCTTTCTTT	CASSYRQAPTEAFF
NA	TRBD2	TRBV11-3	TRBJ2-5	TGTGCCAGCAGTATCCGGACTAGCGGGGGGGAGACCCAGTACTTC	CASSIRTSGGETQYF
NA	NA	TRBV10-3	TRBJ1-3	TGTGCCATCAGTGAGGGCCGGGATGGAAACACCATATATTTT	CAISEGRDGNTIYF
NA	NA	TRBV7-8	TRBJ1-2	TGTGCCAGCAGCTTAGGCAGGAACTATGGCTACACCTTC	CASSLGRNYGYTF
NA	NA	TRBV6-6	TRBJ1-1	TGTGCCAGCAGTTACGTGGGAGCAGGAGCTTTCTTT	CASSYVGAGAFF
NA	TRBD1	TRBV15	TRBJ1-5	TGTGCCACCAGCAGAGGGGCAGGGGGCCGGGGCAATCAGCCCCAGCATTTT	CATSRGAGGRGNQPQHF
NA	NA	TRBV6-5	TRBJ1-1	TGTGCCAGCATTTGGACAGTGAACACTGAAGCTTTCTTT	CASIWTVNTEAFF
NA	TRBD2	TRBV9	TRBJ2-1	TGTGCCAGCAGCGTATTCCGGGGGGGTGGTGAGCAGTTCTTC	CASSVFRGGGEQFF
NA	NA	TRBV7-9	TRBJ2-3	TGTGCCAGCAGCTTAAGGGGTAAGGGCCGTGGTAGCACAGATACGCAGTATTTT	CASSLRGKGRGSTDTQYF
NA	TRBD1	TRBV3-1/TRBV3-2	TRBJ1-1	TGTGCCAGCAGCCAAGGTGGACAGGGCTTGTTAGAAGCTTTCTTT	CASSQGGQGLLEAFF
NA	NA	TRBV7-9	TRBJ1-1	TGTGCCAGCAGCCTTCAGGGACACGCGGAAGCTTTCTTT	CASSLQGHAEAFF
NA	NA	TRBV5-6	TRBJ2-5	TGTGCCAGCAGCTTCAACTACGAGACCCAGTACTTC	CASSFNYETQYF
once	NA	TRBV3-1/TRBV3-2	TRBJ1-3	TGTGCCAGCAGCCAGGAGGGGTTCACCATATATTTT	CASSQEGFTIYF
NA	NA	TRBV29-1	TRBJ2-2	TGCAGCGAACGCCACAGGAGCACCGGGGAGCTGTTTTTT	CSERHRSTGELFF
NA	NA	TRBV9	TRBJ2-3	TGTGCCAGCAGCGCAGGGGGCACAGATACGCAGTATTTT	CASSAGGTDTQYF
once	NA	TRBV9	TRBJ2-1	TGTGCCAGCAGCCCCCATTGGAAGGGGAATGAGCAGTTCTTC	CASSPHWKGNEQFF
NA	TRBD1	TRBV7-2	TRBJ1-5	TGTGCCAGCAGCTTAGATCCTACAGGGGGCGAGCCCCAGCATTTT	CASSLDPTGGEPQHF
NA	NA	TRBV10-1	TRBJ1-1	TGCGCCAGCAGTGAGTCCCAGTCTCTCAAGAACACTGAAGCTTTCTTT	CASSESQSLKNTEAFF
NA	NA	TRBV2	TRBJ2-2	TGTGCCAGCAAACGACTTGGCACCGGGGAGCTGTTTTTT	CASKRLGTGELFF
NA	NA	TRBV21-1	TRBJ1-3	TGTGCCAGCAGCAAATCTCCCGGGACAAATGGAAACACCATATATTTT	CASSKSPGTNGNTIYF
few	NA	TRBV7-2	TRBJ2-3	TGTGCCAGCAGCCCGCAAGCCGGGATCACAGATACGCAGTATTTT	CASSPQAGITDTQYF
NA	TRBD2	TRBV29-1	TRBJ2-1	TGCAGCGTTGCCCCTAGCGGGGAGGGGAATGAGCAGTTCTTC	CSVAPSGEGNEQFF
NA	TRBD1	TRBV2	TRBJ1-2	TGTGCCAGCAGGACAGGGGGCTCTGGCTACACCTTC	CASRTGGSGYTF
NA	TRBD2	TRBV4-2	TRBJ2-5	TGTGCCAGCAGCCAAAGACTAGCGGGGGTGCAAGAGACCCAGTACTTC	CASSQRLAGVQETQYF
NA	NA	TRBV9	TRBJ1-2	TGTGCCAGCAGCGGCCTATCAACTCCAGGGCCTAACTATGGCTACACCTTC	CASSGLSTPGPNYGYTF
NA	NA	TRBV29-1	TRBJ1-6	TGCAGCGTGGCGACAGATAACAATTCACCCCTCCACTTT	CSVATDNNSPLHF
NA	NA	TRBV6-5	TRBJ1-5	TGTGCCAGCAGTAGGGGTGTAGGGCTAAATCAGCCCCAGCATTTT	CASSRGVGLNQPQHF
NA	NA	TRBV6-5	TRBJ2-3	TGTGCCAGCGATCGGACTGCACTTTCAGATACGCAGTATTTT	CASDRTALSDTQYF
few	TRBD1	TRBV3-1/TRBV3-2	TRBJ2-3	TGTGCCAGCAGCCAATGGGACAGGGCTAGCACAGATACGCAGTATTTT	CASSQWDRASTDTQYF
once	TRBD1	TRBV3-1/TRBV3-2	TRBJ2-7	TGTGCCAGCAGCCAAGAAGGGACAGGGGCCTACGAGCAGTACTTC	CASSQEGTGAYEQYF
NA	NA	TRBV11-2	TRBJ1-2	TGTGCCAGCAGCTTAGTCAAATCAGGCTACACCTTC	CASSLVKSGYTF
NA	TRBD1	TRBV11-2	TRBJ2-6	TGTGCCAGCAGCTTCGGACAGGGCGGCTCTGGGGCCAACGTCCTGACTTTC	CASSFGQGGSGANVLTF
NA	TRBD1	TRBV4-1	TRBJ1-3	TGCGCCAGCAGCCAGACAGGGGTTGGAAACACCATATATTTT	CASSQTGVGNTIYF
few	TRBD1	TRBV5-1	TRBJ2-2	TGCGCCAGCAGCTTGGGGACAGGGAACACCGGGGAGCTGTTTTTT	CASSLGTGNTGELFF